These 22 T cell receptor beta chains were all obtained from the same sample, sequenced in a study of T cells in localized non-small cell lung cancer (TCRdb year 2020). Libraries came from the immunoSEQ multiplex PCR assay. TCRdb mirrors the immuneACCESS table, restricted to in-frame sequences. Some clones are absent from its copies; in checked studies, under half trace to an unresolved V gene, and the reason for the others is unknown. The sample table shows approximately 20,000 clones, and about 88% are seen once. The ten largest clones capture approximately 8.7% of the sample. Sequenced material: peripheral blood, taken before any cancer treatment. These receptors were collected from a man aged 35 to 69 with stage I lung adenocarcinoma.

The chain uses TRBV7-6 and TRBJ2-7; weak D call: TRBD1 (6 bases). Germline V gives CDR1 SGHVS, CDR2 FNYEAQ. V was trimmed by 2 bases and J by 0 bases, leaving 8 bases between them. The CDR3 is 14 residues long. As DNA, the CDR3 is TGTGCCAGCAGCTTAAGGGACACCTCCTACGAGCAGTACTTC. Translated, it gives CASSLRDTSYEQYF. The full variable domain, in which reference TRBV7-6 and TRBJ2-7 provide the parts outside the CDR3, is GAGVSQSPRYKVTKRGQDVALRCDPISGHVSLYWYRQALGQGPEFLTYFNYEAQQDKSGLPNDRFSAERPEGSISTLTIQRTEQRDSAMYRCASSLRDTSYEQYFGPGTRLTVT.

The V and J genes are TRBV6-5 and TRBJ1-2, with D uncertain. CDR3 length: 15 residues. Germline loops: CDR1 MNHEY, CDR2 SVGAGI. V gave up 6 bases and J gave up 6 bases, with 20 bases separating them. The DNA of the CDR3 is TGTGCCAGCAGGGATTACAAGCGACTTTTGCATGGCTACACCTTC. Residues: CASRDYKRLLHGYTF.

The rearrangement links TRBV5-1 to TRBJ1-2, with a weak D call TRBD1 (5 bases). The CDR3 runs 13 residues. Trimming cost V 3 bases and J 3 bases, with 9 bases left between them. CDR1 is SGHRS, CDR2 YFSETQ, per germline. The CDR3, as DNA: TGCGCCAGCAGCTCGTTACAGGACTATGGCTACACCTTC. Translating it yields CASSSLQDYGYTF.

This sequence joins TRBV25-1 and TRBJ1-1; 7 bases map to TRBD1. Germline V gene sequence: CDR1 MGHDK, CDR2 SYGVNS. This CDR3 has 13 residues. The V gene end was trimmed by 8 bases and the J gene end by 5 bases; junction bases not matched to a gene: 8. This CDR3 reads CASQSGGGTEAFF. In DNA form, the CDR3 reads TGTGCCAGCCAATCAGGGGGGGGAACTGAAGCTTTCTTT.

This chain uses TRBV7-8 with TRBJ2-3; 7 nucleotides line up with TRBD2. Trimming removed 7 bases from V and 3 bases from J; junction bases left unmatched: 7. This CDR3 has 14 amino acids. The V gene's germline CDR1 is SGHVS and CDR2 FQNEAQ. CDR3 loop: CASTWGGMTDTQYF. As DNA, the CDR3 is TGTGCCAGCACCTGGGGGGGGATGACAGATACGCAGTATTTT.

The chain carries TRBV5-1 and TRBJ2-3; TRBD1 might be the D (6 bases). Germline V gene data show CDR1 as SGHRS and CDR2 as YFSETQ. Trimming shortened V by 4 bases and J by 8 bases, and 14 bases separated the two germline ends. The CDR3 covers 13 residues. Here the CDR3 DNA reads TGCGCCAGCAGCCCAGGACAGTATGGTACGCAGTATTTT. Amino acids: CASSPGQYGTQYF.

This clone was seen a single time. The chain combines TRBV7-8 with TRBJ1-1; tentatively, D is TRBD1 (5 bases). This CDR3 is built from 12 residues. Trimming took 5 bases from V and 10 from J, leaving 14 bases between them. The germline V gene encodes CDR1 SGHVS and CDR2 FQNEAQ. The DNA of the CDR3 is TGTGCCAGCAGCCCCCAGGGAGGGTCAGCTTTCTTT. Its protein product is CASSPQGGSAFF.

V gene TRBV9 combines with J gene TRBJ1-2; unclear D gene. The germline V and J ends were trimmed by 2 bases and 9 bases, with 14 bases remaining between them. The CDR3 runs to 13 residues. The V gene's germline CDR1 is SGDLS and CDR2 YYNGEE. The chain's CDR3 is CASSVRRGESYTF. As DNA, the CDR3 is TGTGCCAGCAGCGTGCGACGGGGAGAAAGCTACACCTTC.

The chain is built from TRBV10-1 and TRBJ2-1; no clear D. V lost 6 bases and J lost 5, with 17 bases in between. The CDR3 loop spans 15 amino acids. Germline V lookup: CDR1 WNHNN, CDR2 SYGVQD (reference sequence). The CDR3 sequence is CASREPWTQNNEQFF. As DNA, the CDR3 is TGCGCCAGCAGGGAGCCTTGGACGCAGAACAATGAGCAGTTCTTC.

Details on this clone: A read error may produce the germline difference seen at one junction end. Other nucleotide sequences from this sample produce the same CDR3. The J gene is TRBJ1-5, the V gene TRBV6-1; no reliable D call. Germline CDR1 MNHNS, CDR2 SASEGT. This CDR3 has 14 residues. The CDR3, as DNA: TGCGCCAGCACGATACAGCCTCACGATCAGCCCCAGCATTTT. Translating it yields CASTIQPHDQPQHF.

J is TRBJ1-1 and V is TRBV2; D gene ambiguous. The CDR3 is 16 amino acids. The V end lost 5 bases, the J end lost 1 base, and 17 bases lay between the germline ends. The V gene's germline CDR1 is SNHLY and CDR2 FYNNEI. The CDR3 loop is CASSSRTTLGNTEAFF. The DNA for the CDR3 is TGTGCCAGCAGTTCTCGGACCACCTTGGGGAACACTGAAGCTTTCTTT.

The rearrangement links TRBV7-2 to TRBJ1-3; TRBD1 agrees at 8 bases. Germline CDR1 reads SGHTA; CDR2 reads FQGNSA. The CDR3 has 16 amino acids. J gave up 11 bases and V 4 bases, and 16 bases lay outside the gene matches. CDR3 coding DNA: TGTGCCAGCAGCTCGAGTTCGGGACAGGTCATAGGCGCCATATATTTT. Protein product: CASSSSSGQVIGAIYF.

The CDR3 loop reads CASGRALRSYNEQFF. CDR3 DNA sequence: TGTGCCAGCGGCAGGGCCCTTCGCTCCTACAATGAGCAGTTCTTC. V and J are TRBV6-1 and TRBJ2-1; a possible D gene is TRBD1 (5 bases). CDR3 length: 15 residues. V gave up 8 bases and J gave up 0 bases, with 14 bases separating them. From germline, CDR1 is MNHNS and CDR2 SASEGT.

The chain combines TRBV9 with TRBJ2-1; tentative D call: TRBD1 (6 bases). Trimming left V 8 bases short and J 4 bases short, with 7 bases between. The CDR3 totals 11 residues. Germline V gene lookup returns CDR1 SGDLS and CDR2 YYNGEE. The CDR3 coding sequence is TGTGCCAGTGGACAGTACAATGAGCAGTTCTTC. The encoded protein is CASGQYNEQFF.

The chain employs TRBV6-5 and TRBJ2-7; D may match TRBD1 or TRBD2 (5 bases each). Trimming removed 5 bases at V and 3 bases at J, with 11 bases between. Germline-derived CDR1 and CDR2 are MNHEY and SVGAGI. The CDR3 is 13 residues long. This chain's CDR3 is CASSAGTFYEQYF. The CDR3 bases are TGTGCCAGCAGTGCCGGGACCTTCTACGAGCAGTACTTC.

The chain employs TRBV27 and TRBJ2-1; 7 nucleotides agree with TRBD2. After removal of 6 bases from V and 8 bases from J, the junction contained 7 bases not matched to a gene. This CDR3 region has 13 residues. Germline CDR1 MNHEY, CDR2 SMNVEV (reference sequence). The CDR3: CASSTSREDEQFF. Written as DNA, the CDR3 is TGTGCCAGCAGCACGAGTCGGGAGGATGAGCAGTTCTTC.

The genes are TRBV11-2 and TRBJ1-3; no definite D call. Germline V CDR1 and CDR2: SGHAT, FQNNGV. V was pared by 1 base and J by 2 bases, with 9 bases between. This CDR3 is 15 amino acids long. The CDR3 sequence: CASSLGTRTGNTIYF. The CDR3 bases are TGTGCCAGCAGCTTAGGTACACGCACTGGAAACACCATATATTTT. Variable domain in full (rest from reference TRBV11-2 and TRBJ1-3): EAGVAQSPRYKIIEKRQSVAFWCNPISGHATLYWYQQILGQGPKLLIQFQNNGVVDDSQLPKDRFSAERLKGVDSTLKIQPAKLEDSAVYLCASSLGTRTGNTIYFGEGSWLTVV.

The DNA of the CDR3 is TGTGCCAGTAGTATAGATCCCGGGGGCAAGGATGAGCAGTTCTTC. Its translation: CASSIDPGGKDEQFF. The V and J genes are TRBV19 and TRBJ2-1, with D perhaps matching TRBD1 or TRBD2 (6 bases each). V lost 0 bases, J lost 8 bases, and 14 bases lay in between. Germline V CDR1 and CDR2: LNHDA, SQIVND (reference sequence). The CDR3 has 15 amino acids.

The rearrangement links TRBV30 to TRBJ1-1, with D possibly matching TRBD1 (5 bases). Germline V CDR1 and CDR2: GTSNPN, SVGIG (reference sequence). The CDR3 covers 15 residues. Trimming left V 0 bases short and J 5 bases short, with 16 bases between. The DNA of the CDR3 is TGTGCCTGGAGTGTACGGTCTGTCGGGGGGACTGAAGCTTTCTTT. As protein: CAWSVRSVGGTEAFF.

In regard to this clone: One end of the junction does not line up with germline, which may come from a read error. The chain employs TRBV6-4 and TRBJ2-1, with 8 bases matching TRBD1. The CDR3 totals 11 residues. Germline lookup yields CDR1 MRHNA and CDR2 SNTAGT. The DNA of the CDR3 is TGTGCCAGCAGCACCGGGACAGGCTTAGTCTTC. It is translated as CASSTGTGLVF.

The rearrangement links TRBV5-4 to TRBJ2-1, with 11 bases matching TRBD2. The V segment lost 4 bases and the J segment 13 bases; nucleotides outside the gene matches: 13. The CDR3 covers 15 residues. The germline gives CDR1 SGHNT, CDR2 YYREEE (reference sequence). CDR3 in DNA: TGTGCCAGCAGCCACCCCACCTTAGCGGGAGGGCCTCAGTTCTTC. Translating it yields CASSHPTLAGGPQFF.

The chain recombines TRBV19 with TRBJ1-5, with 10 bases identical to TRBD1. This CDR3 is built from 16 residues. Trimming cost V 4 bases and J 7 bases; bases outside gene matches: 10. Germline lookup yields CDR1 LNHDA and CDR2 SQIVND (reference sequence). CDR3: CASSTLRTGGWQPQHF. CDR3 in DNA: TGTGCCAGTAGTACTCTCCGGACAGGGGGATGGCAGCCCCAGCATTTT.